This T cell receptor (beta chain) appears in the sequencing data of a study of shared clonotypes between healthy human individuals. At the level of the study: The plates for each donor numbered three CD4 naive, three CD4 memory, two CD8 naive and one CD8 memory.

The naive CD8 fraction comprised CD45RO-negative cells positively selected for CCR7 and excluded terminally differentiated effector memory CD45RA+ cells. Researchers ran the assay at a deep level. Repertoires were generated with immunoSEQ multiplex PCR, while TCRdb's copy carries only in-frame clones and drops some. This sample has under 1 million clones, with 96% found just once. Looked up from germline, CDR1 is SGHTA and CDR2 is FQGNSA. The CDR3 totals 17 residues. V shed 0 bases, J shed 3 bases, and the junction held 5 bases outside the gene matches. Sequencing was performed on naive CD8+ T cells sorted from blood. This chain uses TRBV7-2 with TRBJ2-7, with TRBD2 matching 13 bases. The source is a man aged 30 to 39 in good health. The CDR3 nucleotides are TGTGCCAGCAGCTTAGCGACTAGCGGGAGGAGAATCTACGAGCAGTACTTC. This gives the protein CASSLATSGRRIYEQYF. The variable domain in full, with the rest retrieved from reference TRBV7-2 and TRBJ2-7, is GAGVSQSPSNKVTEKGKDVELRCDPISGHTALYWYRQSLGQGLEFLIYFQGNSAPDKSGLPSDRFSAERTGGSVSTLTIQRTQQEDSAVYLCASSLATSGRRIYEQYFGPGTRLTVT.